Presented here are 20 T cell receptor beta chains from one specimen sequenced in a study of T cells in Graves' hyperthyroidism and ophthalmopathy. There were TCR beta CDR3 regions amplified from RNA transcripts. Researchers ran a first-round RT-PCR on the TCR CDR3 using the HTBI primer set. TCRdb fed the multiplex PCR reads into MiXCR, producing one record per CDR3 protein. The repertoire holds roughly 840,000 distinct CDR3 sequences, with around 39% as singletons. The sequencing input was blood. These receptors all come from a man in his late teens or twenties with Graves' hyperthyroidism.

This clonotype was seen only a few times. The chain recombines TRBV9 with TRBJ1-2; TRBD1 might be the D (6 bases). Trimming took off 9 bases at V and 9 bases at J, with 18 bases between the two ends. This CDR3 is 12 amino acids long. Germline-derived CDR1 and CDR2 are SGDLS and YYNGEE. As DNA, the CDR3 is TGTGCCACTCCCAGGGGCGCCGTGTGCTACACCTTC. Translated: CATPRGAVCYTF.

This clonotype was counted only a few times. The chain's CDR3 is CASSLGREEETQYF. CDR3 sequence (DNA): TGTGCCAGCAGCTTGGGCAGGGAAGAGGAGACCCAGTACTTC. This sequence joins TRBV7-2 and TRBJ2-5; D is possibly TRBD1 (5 bases). Germline V gene sequence: CDR1 SGHTA, CDR2 FQGNSA. The V end was cut by 3 bases, the J end by 5 bases, with 13 bases between. This CDR3 is built from 14 residues.

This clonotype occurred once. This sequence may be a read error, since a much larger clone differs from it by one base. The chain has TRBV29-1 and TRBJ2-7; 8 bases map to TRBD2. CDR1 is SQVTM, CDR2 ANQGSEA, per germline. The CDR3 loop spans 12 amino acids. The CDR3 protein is CGAKKTSAEQYF. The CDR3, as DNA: TGCGGCGCCAAGAAGACTAGCGCCGAGCAGTACTTC.

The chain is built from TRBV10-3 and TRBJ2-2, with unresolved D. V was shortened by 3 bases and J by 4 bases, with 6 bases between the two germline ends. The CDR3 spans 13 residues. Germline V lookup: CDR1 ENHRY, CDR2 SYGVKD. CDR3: CAISDISTGELFF. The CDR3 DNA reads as TGTGCCATCAGTGACATTAGCACCGGGGAGCTGTTTTTT.

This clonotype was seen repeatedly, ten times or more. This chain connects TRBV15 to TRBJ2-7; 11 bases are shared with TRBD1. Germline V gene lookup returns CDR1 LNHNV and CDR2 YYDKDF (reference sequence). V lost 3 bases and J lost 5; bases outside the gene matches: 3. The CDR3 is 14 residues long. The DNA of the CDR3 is TGTGCCACCAGCAGGGACAGGGGGCTGGACGAGCAGTACTTC. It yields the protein CATSRDRGLDEQYF.

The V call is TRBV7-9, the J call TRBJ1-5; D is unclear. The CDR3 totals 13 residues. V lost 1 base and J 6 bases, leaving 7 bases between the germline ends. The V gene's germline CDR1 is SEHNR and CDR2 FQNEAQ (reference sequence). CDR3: CASSLVSSQPQHF. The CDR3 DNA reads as TGTGCCAGCAGCTTAGTAAGTTCTCAGCCCCAGCATTTT.

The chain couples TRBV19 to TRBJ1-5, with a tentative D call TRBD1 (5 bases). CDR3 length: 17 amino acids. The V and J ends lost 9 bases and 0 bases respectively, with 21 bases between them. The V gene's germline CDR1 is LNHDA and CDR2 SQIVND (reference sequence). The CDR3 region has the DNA TGTGCCAGCAGCTTTGGGGCAGGACCTTATAGCAATCAGCCCCAGCATTTT. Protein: CASSFGAGPYSNQPQHF.

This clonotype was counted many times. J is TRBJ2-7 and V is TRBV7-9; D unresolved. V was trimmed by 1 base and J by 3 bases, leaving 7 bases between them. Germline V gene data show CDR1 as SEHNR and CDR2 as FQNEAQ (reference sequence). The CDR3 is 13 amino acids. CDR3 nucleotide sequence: TGTGCCAGCAGCTTAGTTGGCAACTACGAGCAGTACTTC. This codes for CASSLVGNYEQYF.

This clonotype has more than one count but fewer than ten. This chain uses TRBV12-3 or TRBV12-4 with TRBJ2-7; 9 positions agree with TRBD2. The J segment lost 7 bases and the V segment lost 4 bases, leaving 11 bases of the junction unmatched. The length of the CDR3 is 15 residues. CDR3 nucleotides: TGTGCCAGCAGTTACTCGAATAGCGGGAGAATGGAGCAGTACTTC. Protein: CASSYSNSGRMEQYF.

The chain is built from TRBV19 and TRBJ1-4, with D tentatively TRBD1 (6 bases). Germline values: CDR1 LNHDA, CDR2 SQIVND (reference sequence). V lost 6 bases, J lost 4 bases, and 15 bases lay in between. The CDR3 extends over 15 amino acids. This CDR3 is CASRPEGELNEKLFF. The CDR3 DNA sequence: TGTGCCAGTAGGCCGGAGGGGGAACTTAATGAAAAACTGTTTTTT.

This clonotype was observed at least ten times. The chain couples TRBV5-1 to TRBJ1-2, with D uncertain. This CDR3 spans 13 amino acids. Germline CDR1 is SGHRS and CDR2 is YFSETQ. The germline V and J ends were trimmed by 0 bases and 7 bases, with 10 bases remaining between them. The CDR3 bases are TGCGCCAGCAGCTTGGAACGGCCGGCTGGCTACACCTTC. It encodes CASSLERPAGYTF.

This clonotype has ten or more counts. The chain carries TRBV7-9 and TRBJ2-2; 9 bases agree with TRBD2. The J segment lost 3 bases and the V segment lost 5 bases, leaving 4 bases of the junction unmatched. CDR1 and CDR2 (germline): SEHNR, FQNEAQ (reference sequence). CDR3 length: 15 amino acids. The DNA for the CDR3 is TGTGCCAGCAGCATTAGCGGGGGCCACACCGGGGAGCTGTTTTTT. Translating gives CASSISGGHTGELFF.

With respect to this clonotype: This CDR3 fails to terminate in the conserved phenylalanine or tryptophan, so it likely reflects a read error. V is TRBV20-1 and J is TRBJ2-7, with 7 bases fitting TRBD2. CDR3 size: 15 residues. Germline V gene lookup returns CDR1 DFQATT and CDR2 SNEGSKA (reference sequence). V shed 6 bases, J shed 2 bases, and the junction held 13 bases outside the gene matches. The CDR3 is CSAPRGASGPYEQYL. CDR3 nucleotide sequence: TGCAGTGCCCCCCGAGGGGCTAGCGGACCCTACGAGCAGTACCTC.

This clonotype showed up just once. This CDR3 is CASRGSTEFF. Written as DNA, the CDR3 is TGTGCCAGCAGGGGGTCTACGGAGTTCTTC. The V and J genes are TRBV2 and TRBJ2-1; no firm D call. CDR3 length equals 10 residues. The germline gives CDR1 SNHLY, CDR2 FYNNEI. The V end was cut by 6 bases, the J end by 14 bases, with 11 bases between. Filled out from reference TRBV2 and TRBJ2-1, the complete variable domain reads EPEVTQTPSHQVTQMGQEVILRCVPISNHLYFYWYRQILGQKVEFLVSFYNNEISEKSEIFDDQFSVERPDGSNFTLKIRSTKLEDSAMYFCASRGSTEFFGPGTRLTVL.

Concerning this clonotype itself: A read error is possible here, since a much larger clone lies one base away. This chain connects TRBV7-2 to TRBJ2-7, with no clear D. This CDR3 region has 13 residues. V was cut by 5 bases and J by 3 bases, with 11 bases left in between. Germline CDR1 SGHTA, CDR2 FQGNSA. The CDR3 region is CASSDGIDYEQYF. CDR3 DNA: TGTGCCAGCAGCGATGGGATTGACTACGAGCAGTACTTC.

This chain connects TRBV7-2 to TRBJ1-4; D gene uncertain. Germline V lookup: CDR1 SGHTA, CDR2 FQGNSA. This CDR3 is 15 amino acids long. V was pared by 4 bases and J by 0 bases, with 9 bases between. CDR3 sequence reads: CASSSGIATNEKLFF. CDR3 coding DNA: TGTGCCAGCAGCTCCGGAATTGCAACTAATGAAAAACTGTTTTTT.

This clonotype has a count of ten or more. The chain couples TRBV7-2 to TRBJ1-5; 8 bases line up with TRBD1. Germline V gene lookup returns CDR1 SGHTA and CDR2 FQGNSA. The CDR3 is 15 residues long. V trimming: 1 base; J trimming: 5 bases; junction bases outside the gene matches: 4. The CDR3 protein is CASSLGNRGDQPQHF. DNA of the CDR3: TGTGCCAGCAGCTTAGGCAACAGGGGGGATCAGCCCCAGCATTTT.

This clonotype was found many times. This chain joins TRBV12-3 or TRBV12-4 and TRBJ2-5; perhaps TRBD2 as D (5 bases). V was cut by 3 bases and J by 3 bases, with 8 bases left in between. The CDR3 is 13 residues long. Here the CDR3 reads CASSFWGEETQYF. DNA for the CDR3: TGTGCCAGCAGTTTCTGGGGAGAAGAGACCCAGTACTTC.

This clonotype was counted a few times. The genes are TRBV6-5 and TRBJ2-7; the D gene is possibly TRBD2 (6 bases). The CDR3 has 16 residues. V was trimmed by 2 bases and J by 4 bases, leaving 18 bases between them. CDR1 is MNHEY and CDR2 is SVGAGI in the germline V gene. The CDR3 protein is CASSYGVSPGAYEQYF. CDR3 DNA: TGTGCCAGCAGTTACGGTGTTTCCCCGGGAGCTTACGAGCAGTACTTC.

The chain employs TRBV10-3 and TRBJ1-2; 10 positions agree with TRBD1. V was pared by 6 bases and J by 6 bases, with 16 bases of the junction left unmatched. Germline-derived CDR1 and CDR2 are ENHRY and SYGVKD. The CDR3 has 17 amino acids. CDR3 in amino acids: CAISHDRGRFSGDGYTF. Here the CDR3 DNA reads TGTGCCATCAGCCATGACAGGGGGCGTTTTAGTGGCGATGGCTACACCTTC.